Below are 24 T cell receptor beta chains sequenced from a single sample in a study of tumor-infiltrating lymphocytes in primary liver carcinoma. Constant-region priming of about 0.5 ug total RNA yielded TCR beta cDNA. Slightly modified ARM-PCR, run as three nested multiplex PCR rounds, produced the TCR beta libraries. Researchers ran the first two PCR rounds for roughly 11 cycles each with TRBV1-TRBV30 forward primers and a C-beta reverse primer. In TCRdb, the multiplex PCR reads were re-called with MiXCR into one record per CDR3 protein. Counted here are 100,000 or so distinct CDR3 sequences, approximately 80% occurring once; the ten biggest clones make up approximately 18%. Each 20-30 mg portion of unsorted bulk tissue served as the source for co-extraction of RNA and DNA. Sequencing input: liver tumor tissue from sampling region 3. Indicated subset: tumor region T3, left-lateral pole. These receptors were obtained from a man aged 35-49 years with primary liver carcinoma and hepatitis B virus infection.

This clonotype has only a few counts. This could be a read error, since a much larger clone is one nucleotide away. This chain uses TRBV7-9 with TRBJ2-7, with 7 bases fitting TRBD1. The CDR3 length is 14 residues. Germline lookup yields CDR1 SEHNR and CDR2 FQNEAQ (reference sequence). The CDR3 reads CANSHRDRNYEQYF. The CDR3 nucleotides are TGTGCCAACAGCCACCGGGACAGAAACTACGAGCAGTACTTC.

This clonotype was picked up many times. The rearrangement joins TRBV5-8 to TRBJ2-1, with TRBD2 matching over 10 bases. This CDR3 spans 14 amino acids. The trim removed 3 bases at V and 9 bases at J, leaving 6 bases unmatched. From germline, CDR1 is SGHTS and CDR2 YDEGEE. In DNA form, the CDR3 reads TGTGCCAGCAGCTCTCGAGCGGGAGGGCGTGAGCAGTTCTTC. This codes for CASSSRAGGREQFF.

Notes on this clonotype: Relative to the germline gene, one junction end is altered; a read error may explain this. This chain connects TRBV5-5 to TRBJ2-1; 9 positions agree with TRBD1. CDR1 is SGHKS and CDR2 is YYEKEE in the germline V gene (reference sequence). There are 14 residues in the CDR3. CDR3 region: CATSRGTGTSGQFF. The CDR3 coding sequence is TGTGCCACGAGTCGGGGGACAGGGACATCTGGGCAGTTTTTC.

In regard to this clonotype: The junction does not match germline at one end; this may be a read error. The chain has TRBV6-2 or TRBV6-3 and TRBJ2-1; TRBD2 matches at 9 bases. Germline CDR1 is MNHEY and CDR2 is SVGEGT. There are 16 residues in the CDR3. CDR3 DNA sequence: TGTGCCAGCAGTTTCTATATAGCGGGAGTCGAGGATGAGGAATACTTC. Encoded protein: CASSFYIAGVEDEEYF.

V is TRBV14 and J is TRBJ2-5; possible D gene TRBD2, 6 bases. The CDR3 length is 16 residues. Germline CDR1 SGHDN, CDR2 FVKESK. V lost 2 bases and J 4 bases, leaving 17 bases between the germline ends. The DNA for the CDR3 is TGTGCCAGCAGCCAACACTGGGACTCTCGGCCAGAGACCCAGTACTTC. It codes for CASSQHWDSRPETQYF.

Concerning this clonotype: A much bigger clone sits one base away, suggesting this may be a read error. The V gene is TRBV6-1, the J gene TRBJ2-1; 7 bases match TRBD2. V gave up 3 bases and J gave up 7 bases; unmatched junction bases: 9. The CDR3 consists of 15 residues. CDR1 is MNHNS and CDR2 is SASEGT in the germline V gene. The CDR3 sequence: CASSDYTSVTNEQFF. In nucleotides, the CDR3 is TGTGCCAGCAGTGATTACACTAGCGTCACAAATGAGCAGTTCTTC.

This clonotype was observed at least ten times. A much larger clone sits a single nucleotide away, making a read error possible. The chain joins TRBV4-2 to TRBJ2-7, with D uncertain. V gave up 1 base and J gave up 7 bases, with 14 bases separating them. The germline V gene encodes CDR1 LGHNA and CDR2 YNFKEQ. This CDR3 has 14 residues. The CDR3 here is CASSQGNTGREQYF. The CDR3 DNA reads TGTGCCAGCAGCCAAGGAAATACCGGCAGGGAGCAGTACTTC.

Concerning this clonotype: The conserved closing phenylalanine or tryptophan is absent in this CDR3, likely reflecting a read error. The chain joins TRBV10-2 to TRBJ2-7; 8 nucleotides match TRBD1. This CDR3 is 14 amino acids long. Germline trimming cut 10 bases from V and 2 bases from J; bases unmatched to any gene: 10. Germline CDR1 WSHSY, CDR2 SAAADI. The CDR3 nucleotides read TGCGCCACATACACGACAGGGGTTACCTACGAGCAGTACTAC. Protein: CATYTTGVTYEQYY.

To note about this clonotype: Likely a read error: the CDR3 ends without its conserved phenylalanine or tryptophan. The DNA is omitted, as the CDR3 cannot be located on it reliably, and the CDR3 follows TCRdb's listing. The V gene is TRBV11-2, the J gene TRBJ2-2; the D call TRBD2 from the table was never checked on the DNA. Germline CDR1 reads SGHAT; CDR2 reads FQNNGV. From its first to its last residue, the CDR3 has 16 amino acids. The CDR3 region is CASSLVTSGDTGELFL.

J is TRBJ2-6 and V is TRBV11-2; D might be TRBD1 (7 bases). The germline CDR1 and CDR2 sequences are SGHAT and FQNNGV. Trimming removed 5 bases at V and 0 bases at J, with 26 bases between. The CDR3 sequence is 21 residues long. The CDR3 protein is CASSMGGDRAISISGANVLTF. In DNA form, the CDR3 reads TGTGCCAGCAGCATGGGGGGAGACAGGGCCATTTCAATCTCTGGGGCCAACGTCCTGACTTTC.

This chain joins TRBV12-3 or TRBV12-4 and TRBJ2-2, with D hard to call. The length of the CDR3 is 16 residues. V lost 6 bases to trimming and J lost 4 bases, with 18 bases between them. CDR3: CASSPWIALVTGELFF. The CDR3 DNA is TGTGCCAGCAGCCCATGGATAGCCCTTGTCACCGGGGAGCTGTTTTTT.

For this clonotype: A read error may produce the germline difference seen at one junction end. For the CDR3, the DNA is TGTAGCGTTGAGGCGGAAGAAGAGCAGTACTTC. Amino acids: CSVEAEEEQYF. The genes are TRBV29-1 and TRBJ2-7; a possible D gene is TRBD2 (5 bases). Germline V gene data show CDR1 as SQVTM and CDR2 as ANQGSEA. The CDR3 has 11 residues.

About this clonotype: A much larger clone differs from this one at a single base, so this may be a read error. The chain joins TRBV29-1 to TRBJ2-3; D gene ambiguous. This CDR3 is 11 amino acids long. Germline lookup yields CDR1 SQVTM and CDR2 ANQGSEA. In nucleotides, the CDR3 is TGCAGCGTTGAATTCACAGATGCGCAGTATTTT. It encodes CSVEFTDAQYF.

Regarding this clonotype: Sequence at one end of the junction differs from germline and may be a read error. The chain couples TRBV7-9 to TRBJ1-5; 8 bases match TRBD1. The germline CDR1 and CDR2 sequences are SEHNR and FQNEAQ (reference sequence). The CDR3 runs 17 residues. The CDR3 is CASSLGQGRACNQPKHF. In DNA form, the CDR3 reads TGTGCCAGCAGCTTAGGACAGGGGCGAGCGTGCAATCAGCCCAAGCATTTT.

On this clonotype itself: Compared with germline, one end of the junction differs, possibly owing to a read error. V is TRBV6-1 and J is TRBJ2-6; the D gene is possibly TRBD1 (5 bases). The germline gives CDR1 MNHNS, CDR2 SASEGT. CDR3 size: 15 residues. DNA for the CDR3: TGTGCCAGCAATGAATTCTCCCATGGGGCCAACGTTCTGACTTTC. Protein product: CASNEFSHGANVLTF.

In the case of this clonotype: A single base separates this from a much larger clone, so it may be a read error. The V and J genes are TRBV2 and TRBJ2-5, with D possibly TRBD2 on 6 matching bases. Germline CDR1 reads SNHLY; CDR2 reads FYNNEI. The length of the CDR3 is 12 residues. CDR3 sequence (DNA): TGTACCAGCAGTGAACTAGCCGAGACCCAGTACTTC. Encoded protein: CTSSELAETQYF.

This clonotype is classed as medium-sized. The rearrangement uses TRBV4-1 and TRBJ1-1; no firm D call. This CDR3 comprises 14 residues. Germline V CDR1 and CDR2: MGHRA, YSYEKL. V gave up 0 bases and J gave up 7 bases, with 12 bases separating them. CDR3 in DNA: TGCGCCAGCAGCCAAGACCCGCGGGCGGGTGAAGCTTTCTTT. This sequence encodes CASSQDPRAGEAFF.

CDR3 coding DNA: TGTGCCAGCAGTTACCCGATCGGATTCCTTAGCTCCTACGAGCAGTACTTC. This sequence encodes CASSYPIGFLSSYEQYF. The rearrangement uses TRBV6-2 or TRBV6-3 and TRBJ2-7; D is ambiguous. The germline gives CDR1 MNHEY, CDR2 SVGEGT. There are 17 residues in the CDR3. Trimming removed 2 bases at V and 0 bases at J, with 17 bases between.

In this sample, this clonotype turned up once. No conserved phenylalanine or tryptophan ends this CDR3, so it is likely a read error. The chain uses TRBV29-1 and TRBJ2-2; D possibly corresponds to TRBD2 (5 bases). The CDR3 has 15 amino acids. Germline V gives CDR1 SQVTM, CDR2 ANQGSEA. V was pared by 8 bases and J by 0 bases, with 16 bases between. CDR3 loop: CSFGISAANTGELFY. The CDR3 coding sequence is TGCAGCTTTGGGATTAGCGCGGCGAACACCGGGGAGCTGTTTTAT.

The V call is TRBV29-1, the J call TRBJ2-3; 7 positions agree with TRBD2. This CDR3 comprises 17 residues. Germline V gene sequence: CDR1 SQVTM, CDR2 ANQGSEA. Trimming at V came to 7 bases and at J to 8 bases, leaving 24 bases not matched to a gene. The CDR3 bases are TGCAGCGCCCCGACAGCGGGATCCCAAGGGTGGTCAGCTACGCAGTATTTT. This codes for CSAPTAGSQGWSATQYF.

A remark on this clonotype: The junction does not match germline at one end; this may be a read error. V gene TRBV6-2 or TRBV6-3 combines with J gene TRBJ2-3; TRBD2 matches 9 bases. CDR1 MNHEY and CDR2 SVGEGT come from the germline V gene. The CDR3 spans 20 residues. The DNA for the CDR3 is TGTGCCAGCCTACTAGGCCCTAGCGGGAACGTCCCCCCTGGCGCAGATACACAGTATTTT. It yields the protein CASLLGPSGNVPPGADTQYF.

On this clonotype itself: A junction boundary mismatches the germline segment, possibly from a read error. This chain uses TRBV5-4 with TRBJ2-5, with 14 bases fitting TRBD2. This CDR3 comprises 18 residues. Per germline, CDR1 SGHNT and CDR2 YYREEE (reference sequence). Here the CDR3 DNA reads TGTGCCAGCAATTTGGGACTAGCGGGAGCGGGACCCCAAGAGACACAGTACTTC. Translating gives CASNLGLAGAGPQETQYF.

This clonotype has only one observation. Germline is not matched at one junction end, which may reflect a read error. The genes are TRBV6-6 and TRBJ1-5, with D maybe TRBD1 (5 bases). The germline gives CDR1 MNHNY, CDR2 SVGAGI (reference sequence). The CDR3 spans 14 residues. CDR3: CASIEGNSNQPQRF. The CDR3 DNA is TGTGCCAGCATAGAGGGGAACAGCAATCAGCCCCAGCGTTTT.

In the case of this clonotype: A junction boundary mismatches the germline segment, possibly from a read error. V gene TRBV4-3 combines with J gene TRBJ1-6, with TRBD1 matching over 10 bases. Looked up from germline, CDR1 is LGHNA and CDR2 is YSLEER. This CDR3 has 16 amino acids. The DNA of the CDR3 is TGCACCAGCAGCTCCTGGGACAGGGGAAGGAATTCAGCCCTCTACTTT. Its translation is CTSSSWDRGRNSALYF.